This T cell receptor (beta chain) was captured in a study of identifying expanded T cells in peripheral blood (dated by TCRdb to the late 2010s). Regarding the complete study: Four technical replicates, made by sequencing separate aliquots from the same pool of genomic DNA, were compared pairwise.

No immune events such as infections were documented for the healthy donors during the collection period. Blood repertoires from healthy donors were used as a training cohort for calibrating time-dependent variance in a beta-binomial model of differential abundance of T-cell clones. The training cohort comprised about ten healthy donors, 3 female and 7 male. An age range of about 29 to 65 years, with an average of about 45 years, was recorded for the donors. Whole blood was collected from each healthy donor at three time points spaced about 2 weeks apart and obtained from a commercial supplier. For immunosequencing, genomic DNA was extracted from unsorted whole blood. Study-wide findings and limitations: Across all healthy-donor time intervals, the beta-binomial model significantly lowered both the number of clones called differentially abundant and the false-positive rate. The binomial model flagged about 1.1 differentially abundant clones between technical replicates but approximately 15 over two weeks and around 20 over around 4 weeks. For all healthy donors, the variance in clone template counts between roughly 2-week samples rose significantly as total template count increased. The authors expected biological variance in healthy repertoires might increase further over much longer intervals such as months to years.

As concerns this clone: No cognate antigen has been identified for it. The record has no base qualities; no much larger clone is one base away.

TCRbeta CDR3 regions were profiled with the immunoSEQ Assay using bias-controlled multiplex PCR amplification of genomic DNA. The paper's processing steps were these. The absolute abundance of each unique TCRbeta CDR3 region was quantified after sequences were collapsed and filtered. Two models were used to test differential abundance: a binomial model (Fisher-equivalent) and a beta-binomial model that adds time-dependent variance fitted from healthy donors. Clones with fewer than 5 combined templates were excluded, and clones with Benjamini-Hochberg FDR below 0.01 were called differentially abundant. Beta-binomial variance was modeled as a function of total template count across the two samples using the form v = (b*log(k)+a)^2. This is the immuneACCESS table as TCRdb keeps it, with only in-frame sequences that have V and J called. A part of the clones is gone; compared with another copy, unresolved V genes explain less than half, and the rest is unexplained. Clone size and the V and J calls come from that table; the DNA yielded D and trimming. This sample holds about 130,000 clones; approximately 86% were observed only once. 7.5% to 9% of the sample lies in the top ten.

CDR1 and CDR2 are read off the germline V gene (reference sequence) as WNHNN and SYGVQD. The CDR3 measures 13 amino acids from cysteine to phenylalanine. The sequence is cut down to CDR3 DNA, 39 bases in frame from base 1. Trimming removed 2 bases from V and 9 bases from J, leaving 13 bases between the germline ends. This TCR was sampled from a person aged 18 to 70 in good health. Recombination linked TRBV10-1 to TRBJ2-5; TRBD1 is perhaps the D gene, given 6 matching bases. What was sequenced was blood. The DNA sequence is as follows: TGCGCCAGCAGTGAGGACAGGTCCGGGGCCCAGTACTTC. Its amino acids are CASSEDRSGAQYF.